This T cell receptor beta chain emerged from a study of blood T cells in healthy people across ages. A second PCR, run for about 6 to 11 cycles, used a sample-barcoded 5' primer plus a J-beta primer mix. TCRdb redid the calling of the 5' RACE reads with MiXCR, one entry per CDR3 protein. The sample yields around 700,000 distinct CDR3 sequences, roughly 25% seen once. The germline gives CDR1 WSHSY, CDR2 SAAADI. The CDR3 has 15 amino acids. Trimming removed 3 bases at V and 0 bases at J, with 12 bases between. Of note for this clonotype: Its antigen is not known.

Study-level results: Per million T cells, TCR beta diversity dropped about linearly as age rose.

These data were also filed under a second study, of T cells of mothers and their children. That study reports: Persisting microchimeric T cell clones went undetected.

The chain has TRBV10-2 and TRBJ2-7, with a possible D match to TRBD1 (6 bases). The sequence was obtained from a boy younger than 18 in good health. Sequenced: blood. This chain's CDR3 is CASSDTGPASYEQYF. The CDR3 coding sequence is TGCGCCAGCAGTGACACAGGGCCTGCCTCCTACGAGCAGTACTTC.